These 16 T cell receptor beta chains were sequenced from one sample in a study of blood T cell repertoires in COVID-19. Repertoires were generated with immunoSEQ multiplex PCR, while TCRdb's copy carries only in-frame clones and drops some. Among roughly 220,000 clones listed, roughly 84% were seen once. Sequences were obtained from peripheral blood. These TCRs come from a man aged 30-40 years with active or convalescent COVID-19.

The V call is TRBV25-1, the J call TRBJ1-5; D gene ambiguous. Germline CDR1 reads MGHDK; CDR2 reads SYGVNS. There are 17 residues in the CDR3. V was shortened by 10 bases and J by 3 bases, with 25 bases between the two germline ends. The CDR3 coding sequence is TGTGCCATCCCTGATGGGAGCATTGGCCTTGTCAATCAGCCCCAGCATTTT. Encoded protein: CAIPDGSIGLVNQPQHF.

In this sample, this clone turned up a few times. The DNA of the CDR3 is TGCGCCAGCAGCGAGACAGGGGAACCCCTCCACTTT. It specifies CASSETGEPLHF. The chain is built from TRBV5-1 and TRBJ1-6; the match to TRBD1 covers 8 bases. Trimming cost V 4 bases and J 12 bases; bases outside gene matches: 3. The length of the CDR3 is 12 residues. Per germline, CDR1 SGHRS and CDR2 YFSETQ.

The chain combines TRBV7-2 with TRBJ2-1, with D perhaps matching TRBD1 (6 bases). The CDR3 length is 14 residues. Germline CDR1 and CDR2: SGHTA and FQGNSA. Trimming stripped 5 bases from V and 5 bases from J, with 13 bases between. CDR3 sequence: CASSPQGFNNEQFF. For the CDR3, the DNA is TGTGCCAGCAGCCCTCAGGGGTTCAACAATGAGCAGTTCTTC.

V gene TRBV15 combines with J gene TRBJ2-4; no clear D gene. CDR1 and CDR2 from the germline V gene are LNHNV and YYDKDF (reference sequence). The CDR3 has 15 residues. Trimming stripped 1 base from V and 0 bases from J, with 7 bases between. DNA of the CDR3: TGTGCCACCAGCAGAGCGGGTACAGCCAAAAACATTCAGTACTTC. This encodes CATSRAGTAKNIQYF.

This clone was seen only a few times. This sequence joins TRBV27 and TRBJ1-2; D unclear. With 5 bases removed from V and 2 bases from J, the gap between germline ends came to 9 bases. Germline loops: CDR1 MNHEY, CDR2 SMNVEV (reference sequence). The CDR3 contains 13 residues. The CDR3 here is CASSPTGNYGYTF. CDR3 sequence (DNA): TGTGCCAGCAGTCCTACGGGGAACTATGGCTACACCTTC.

V usage is TRBV7-9 and J usage is TRBJ2-3; no clear D. V lost 5 bases, J lost 0 bases, and 9 bases lay in between. The CDR3 is made up of 14 amino acids. Germline-derived CDR1 and CDR2 are SEHNR and FQNEAQ (reference sequence). The CDR3 here is CASSLVGSTDTQYF. CDR3 coding DNA: TGTGCCAGCAGCCTAGTCGGGAGCACAGATACGCAGTATTTT. Full variable domain (missing parts from reference TRBV7-9 and TRBJ2-3): DTGVSQNPRHKITKRGQNVTFRCDPISEHNRLYWYRQTLGQGPEFLTYFQNEAQLEKSRLLSDRFSAERPKGSFSTLEIQRTEQGDSAMYLCASSLVGSTDTQYFGPGTRLTVL.

The gene calls are TRBV19 and TRBJ2-5; D unclear. This CDR3 has 13 residues. Trimming took 3 bases from V and 8 from J, leaving 13 bases between them. The germline V gene has CDR1 LNHDA and CDR2 SQIVND (reference sequence). The CDR3: CASSMASVDTQYF. The CDR3, as DNA: TGTGCCAGTAGTATGGCAAGTGTTGATACCCAGTACTTC. Using reference TRBV19 and TRBJ2-5 for the parts outside the CDR3, the full variable domain is DGGITQSPKYLFRKEGQNVTLSCEQNLNHDAMYWYRQDPGQGLRLIYYSQIVNDFQKGDIAEGYSVSREKKESFPLTVTSAQKNPTAFYLCASSMASVDTQYFGPGTRLLVL.

In this sample, this clone turned up once. This chain connects TRBV5-1 to TRBJ2-1; perhaps TRBD2 as D (6 bases). Germline CDR1 and CDR2: SGHRS and YFSETQ. This CDR3 region has 16 residues. V lost 6 bases, J lost 2 bases, and 18 bases lay in between. The CDR3 bases are TGCGCCAGCACCCCCCTGGGGCGGGATGCCTACAATGAGCAGTTCTTC. It codes for CASTPLGRDAYNEQFF. Filled out from reference TRBV5-1 and TRBJ2-1, the complete variable domain reads KAGVTQTPRYLIKTRGQQVTLSCSPISGHRSVSWYQQTPGQGLQFLFEYFSETQRNKGNFPGRFSGRQFSNSRSEMNVSTLELGDSALYLCASTPLGRDAYNEQFFGPGTRLTVL.

This clone was counted a single time. V gene TRBV19 combines with J gene TRBJ1-1; weak D call: TRBD1 (6 bases). Between the trimmed V and J ends, which lost 6 bases and 0 bases, there was a span of 14 bases. Germline lookup yields CDR1 LNHDA and CDR2 SQIVND (reference sequence). CDR3 size: 15 residues. CDR3 residues: CASRPFNRVNTEAFF. CDR3 in DNA: TGTGCCAGTAGACCCTTCAACAGGGTGAACACTGAAGCTTTCTTT.

This clone was seen only once. The chain recombines TRBV2 with TRBJ1-5, with TRBD1 matching 9 bases. J was trimmed by 5 bases and V by 5 bases; bases with no gene match: 10. Germline assignment: CDR1 SNHLY and CDR2 FYNNEI. This CDR3 has 16 amino acids. The CDR3, as DNA: TGTGCCAGCAGTACCGGGACAGGGCCCCTTGATCAGCCCCAGCATTTT. It codes for CASSTGTGPLDQPQHF.

This chain uses TRBV6-5 with TRBJ2-7; 9 bases are shared with TRBD2. The CDR3 is 15 residues long. V lost 8 bases and J lost 6; bases outside the gene matches: 14. Germline values: CDR1 MNHEY, CDR2 SVGAGI. The CDR3 region is CASESDGGGAGEQYF. Written as DNA, the CDR3 is TGTGCCAGCGAGTCAGATGGCGGGGGGGCCGGCGAGCAGTACTTC.

This sequence joins TRBV29-1 and TRBJ2-7; 11 bases match TRBD1. Unmatched junction bases numbered 1, after V lost 5 bases and J lost 4 bases. This CDR3 is 12 amino acids long. The germline V gene has CDR1 SQVTM and CDR2 ANQGSEA. For the CDR3, the DNA is TGCAGCGTTCGGGACAGGGGGTACGAGCAGTACTTC. Translating it yields CSVRDRGYEQYF.

The chain has TRBV3-1 (or the pseudogene TRBV3-2) and TRBJ1-1; 8 nucleotides align to TRBD1. The CDR3 is 14 residues long. Germline values: CDR1 LGHDT, CDR2 YNNKEL (reference sequence). J lost 5 bases, V lost 5 bases, and 7 bases had no gene match. CDR3 DNA sequence: TGTGCCAGCAGCAGGGGACAGGCGGTGACTGAAGCTTTCTTT. This translates into CASSRGQAVTEAFF.

This chain joins TRBV4-2 and TRBJ2-4, with 10 bases fitting TRBD1. CDR1 is LGHNA, CDR2 YNFKEQ, per germline. CDR3 length: 17 residues. V lost 0 bases, J lost 7 bases, and 9 bases stayed unmatched. CDR3 sequence: CASSQDKGTGVENIQYF. CDR3 nucleotides: TGTGCCAGCAGCCAAGATAAAGGGACAGGGGTTGAGAACATTCAGTACTTC.

This chain joins TRBV6-5 and TRBJ1-6, with TRBD1 matching 8 bases. The CDR3 totals 15 residues. The germline V gene encodes CDR1 MNHEY and CDR2 SVGAGI. The trim removed 6 bases at V and 14 bases at J, leaving 15 bases unmatched. The CDR3, as DNA: TGTGCCAGCAGGGACTCCAGGGGGCGCACAACTGCCCTCCACTTT. As protein: CASRDSRGRTTALHF.

Only a few counts were recorded for this clone. The chain links TRBV7-4 to TRBJ2-7; TRBD2 agrees at 13 bases. Germline trimming cut 2 bases from V and 9 bases from J; bases unmatched to any gene: 10. This CDR3 comprises 16 residues. CDR1 and CDR2 from the germline V gene are SGHVT and SQSDAQ. The DNA for the CDR3 is TGTGCCAGCAGCTTAACCGGGACTAGCGGGGCATTGGCGCAGTACTTC. Translated: CASSLTGTSGALAQYF.